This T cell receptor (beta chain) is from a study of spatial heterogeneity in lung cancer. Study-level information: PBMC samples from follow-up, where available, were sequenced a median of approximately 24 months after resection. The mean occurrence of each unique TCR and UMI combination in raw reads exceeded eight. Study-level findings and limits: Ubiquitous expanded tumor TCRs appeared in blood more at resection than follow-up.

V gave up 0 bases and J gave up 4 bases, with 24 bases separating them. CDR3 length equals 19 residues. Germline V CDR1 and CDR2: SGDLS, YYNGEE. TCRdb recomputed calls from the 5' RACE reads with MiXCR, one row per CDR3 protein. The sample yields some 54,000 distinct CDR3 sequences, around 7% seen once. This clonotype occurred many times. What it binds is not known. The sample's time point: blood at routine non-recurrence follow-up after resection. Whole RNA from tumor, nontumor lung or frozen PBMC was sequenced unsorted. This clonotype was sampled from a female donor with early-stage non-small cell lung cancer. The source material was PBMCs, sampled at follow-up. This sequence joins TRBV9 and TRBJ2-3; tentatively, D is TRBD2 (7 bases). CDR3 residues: CASSVGTGGHPGRADTQYF. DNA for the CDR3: TGTGCCAGCAGCGTAGGAACGGGGGGCCACCCCGGTAGGGCAGATACGCAGTATTTT. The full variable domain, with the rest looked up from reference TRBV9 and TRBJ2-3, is DSGVTQTPKHLITATGQRVTLRCSPRSGDLSVYWYQQSLDQGLQFLIQYYNGEERAKGNILERFSAQQFPDLHSELNLSSLELGDSALYFCASSVGTGGHPGRADTQYFGPGTRLTVL.